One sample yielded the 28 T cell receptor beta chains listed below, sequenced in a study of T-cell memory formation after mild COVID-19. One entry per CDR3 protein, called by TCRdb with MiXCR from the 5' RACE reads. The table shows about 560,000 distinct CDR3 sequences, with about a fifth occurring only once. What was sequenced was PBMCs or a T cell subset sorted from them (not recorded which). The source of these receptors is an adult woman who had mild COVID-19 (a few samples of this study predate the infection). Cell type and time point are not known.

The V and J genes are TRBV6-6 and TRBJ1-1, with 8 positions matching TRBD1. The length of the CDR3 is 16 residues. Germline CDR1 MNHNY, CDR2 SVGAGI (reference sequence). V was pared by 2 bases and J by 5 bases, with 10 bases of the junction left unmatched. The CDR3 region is CASSYQSPGQVTEAFF. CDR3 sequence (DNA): TGTGCCAGCAGTTACCAAAGTCCGGGACAGGTTACTGAAGCTTTCTTT.

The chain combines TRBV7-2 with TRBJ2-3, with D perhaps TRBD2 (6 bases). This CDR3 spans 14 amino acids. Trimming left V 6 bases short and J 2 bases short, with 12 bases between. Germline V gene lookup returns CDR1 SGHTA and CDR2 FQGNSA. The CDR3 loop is CASSWAGPTDTQYF. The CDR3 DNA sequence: TGTGCCAGCAGTTGGGCGGGGCCCACAGATACGCAGTATTTT.

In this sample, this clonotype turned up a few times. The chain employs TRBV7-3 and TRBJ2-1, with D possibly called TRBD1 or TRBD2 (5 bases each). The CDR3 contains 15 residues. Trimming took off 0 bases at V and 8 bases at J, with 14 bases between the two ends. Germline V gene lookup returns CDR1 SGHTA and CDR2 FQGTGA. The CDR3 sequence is CASSLTGTEADEQFF. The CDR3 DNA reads TGTGCCAGCAGCTTAACAGGGACCGAGGCAGATGAGCAGTTCTTC.

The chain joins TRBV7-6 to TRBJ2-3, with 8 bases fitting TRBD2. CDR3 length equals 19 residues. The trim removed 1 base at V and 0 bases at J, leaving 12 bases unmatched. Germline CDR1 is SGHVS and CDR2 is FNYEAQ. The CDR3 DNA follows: TGTGCCAGCAGCTTAGAGTCCCCCTGGGCTAGCGGGAGCACAGATACGCAGTATTTT. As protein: CASSLESPWASGSTDTQYF.

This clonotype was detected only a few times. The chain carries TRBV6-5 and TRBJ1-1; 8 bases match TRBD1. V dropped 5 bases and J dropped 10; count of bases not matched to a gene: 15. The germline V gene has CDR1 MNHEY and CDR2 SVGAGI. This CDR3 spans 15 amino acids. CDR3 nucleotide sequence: TGTGCCAGCAGTCCAACCGCCCCGGACAGGGATGGAGCTTTCTTT. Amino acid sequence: CASSPTAPDRDGAFF.

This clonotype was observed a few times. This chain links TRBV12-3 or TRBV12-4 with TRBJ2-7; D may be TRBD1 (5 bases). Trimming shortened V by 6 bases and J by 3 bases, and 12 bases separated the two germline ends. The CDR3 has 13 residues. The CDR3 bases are TGTGCCAGCAGCCGACAGCCGTACTACGAGCAGTACTTC. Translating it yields CASSRQPYYEQYF.

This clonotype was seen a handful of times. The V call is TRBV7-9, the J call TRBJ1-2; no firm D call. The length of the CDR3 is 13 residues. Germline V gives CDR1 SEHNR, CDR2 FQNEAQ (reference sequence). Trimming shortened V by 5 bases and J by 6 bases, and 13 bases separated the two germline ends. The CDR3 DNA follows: TGTGCCAGCAGCACGGAGTTAATTGATGGCTACACCTTC. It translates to CASSTELIDGYTF.

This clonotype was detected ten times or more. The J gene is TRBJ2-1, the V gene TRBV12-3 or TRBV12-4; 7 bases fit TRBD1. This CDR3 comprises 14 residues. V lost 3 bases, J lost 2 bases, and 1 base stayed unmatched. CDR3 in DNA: TGTGCCAGCAGTTTTGACAGGGCCTACAATGAGCAGTTCTTC. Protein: CASSFDRAYNEQFF.

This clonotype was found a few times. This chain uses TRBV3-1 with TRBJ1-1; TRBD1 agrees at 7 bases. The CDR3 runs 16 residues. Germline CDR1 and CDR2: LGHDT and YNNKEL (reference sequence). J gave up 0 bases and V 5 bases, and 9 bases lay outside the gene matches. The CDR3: CASSYTGALMNTEAFF. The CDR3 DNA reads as TGTGCCAGCAGCTACACAGGGGCCCTCATGAACACTGAAGCTTTCTTT.

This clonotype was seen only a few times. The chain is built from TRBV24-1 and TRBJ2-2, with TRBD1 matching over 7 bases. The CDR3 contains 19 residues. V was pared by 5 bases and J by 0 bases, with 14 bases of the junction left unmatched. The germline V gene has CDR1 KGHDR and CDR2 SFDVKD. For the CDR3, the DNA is TGTGCCACCAGTGCGGGGACAGCTTCAACTACGGCGAACACCGGGGAGCTGTTTTTT. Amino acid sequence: CATSAGTASTTANTGELFF.

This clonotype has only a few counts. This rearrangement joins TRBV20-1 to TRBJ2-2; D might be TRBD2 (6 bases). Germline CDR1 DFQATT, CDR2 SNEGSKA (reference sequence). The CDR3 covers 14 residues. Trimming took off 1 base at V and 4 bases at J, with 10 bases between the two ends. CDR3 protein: CSARVFSGTGELFF. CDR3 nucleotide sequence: TGCAGTGCTAGAGTGTTTAGCGGCACCGGGGAGCTGTTTTTT.

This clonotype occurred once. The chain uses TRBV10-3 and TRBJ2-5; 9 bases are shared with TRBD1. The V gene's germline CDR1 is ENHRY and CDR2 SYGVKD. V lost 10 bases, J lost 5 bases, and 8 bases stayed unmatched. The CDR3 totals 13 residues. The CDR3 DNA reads TGTGCCACGGAACAGGGGGCGCAGGAGACCCAGTACTTC. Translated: CATEQGAQETQYF.

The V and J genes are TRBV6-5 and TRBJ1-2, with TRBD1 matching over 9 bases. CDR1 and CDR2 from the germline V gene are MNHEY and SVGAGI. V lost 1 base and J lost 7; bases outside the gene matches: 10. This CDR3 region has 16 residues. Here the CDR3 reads CASSYYIRPGQGGYTF. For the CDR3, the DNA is TGTGCCAGCAGTTACTACATTCGACCGGGACAGGGTGGCTACACCTTC.

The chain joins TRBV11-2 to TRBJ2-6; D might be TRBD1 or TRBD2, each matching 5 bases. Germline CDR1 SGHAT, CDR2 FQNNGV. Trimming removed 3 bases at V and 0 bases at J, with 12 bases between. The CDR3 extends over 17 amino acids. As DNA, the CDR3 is TGTGCCAGCAGCTTTTCAGGGACCCGCTCTGGGGCCAACGTCCTGACTTTC. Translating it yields CASSFSGTRSGANVLTF.

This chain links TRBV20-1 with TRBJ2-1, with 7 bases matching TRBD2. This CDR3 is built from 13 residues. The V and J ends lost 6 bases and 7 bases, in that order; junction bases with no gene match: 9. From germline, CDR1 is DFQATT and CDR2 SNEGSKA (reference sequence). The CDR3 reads CSARLAGGNEQFF. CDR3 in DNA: TGCAGTGCCAGACTAGCCGGGGGAAATGAGCAGTTCTTC.

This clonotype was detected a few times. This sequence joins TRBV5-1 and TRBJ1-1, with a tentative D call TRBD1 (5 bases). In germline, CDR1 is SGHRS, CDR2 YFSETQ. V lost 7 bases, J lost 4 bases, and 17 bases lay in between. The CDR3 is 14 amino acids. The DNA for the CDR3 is TGCGCCAGCGCCAAGGGCAGGGAGGGCACTGAAGCTTTCTTT. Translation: CASAKGREGTEAFF.

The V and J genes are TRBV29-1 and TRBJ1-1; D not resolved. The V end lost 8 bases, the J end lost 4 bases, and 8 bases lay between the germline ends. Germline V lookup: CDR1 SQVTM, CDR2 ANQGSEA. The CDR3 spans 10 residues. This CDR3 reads CSFLSTEAFF. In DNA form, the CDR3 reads TGCAGCTTCTTAAGCACTGAAGCTTTCTTT. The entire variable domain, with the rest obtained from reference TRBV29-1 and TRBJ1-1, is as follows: SAVISQKPSRDICQRGTSLTIQCQVDSQVTMMFWYRQQPGQSLTLIATANQGSEATYESGFVIDKFPISRPNLTFSTLTVSNMSPEDSSIYLCSFLSTEAFFGQGTRLTVV.

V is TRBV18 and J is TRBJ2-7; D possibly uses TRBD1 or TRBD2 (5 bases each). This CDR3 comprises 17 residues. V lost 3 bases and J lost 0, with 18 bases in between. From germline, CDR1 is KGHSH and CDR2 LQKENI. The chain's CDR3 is CASSPSVWDVYSYEQYF. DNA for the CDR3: TGTGCCAGCTCACCTTCGGTATGGGACGTCTACTCCTACGAGCAGTACTTC.

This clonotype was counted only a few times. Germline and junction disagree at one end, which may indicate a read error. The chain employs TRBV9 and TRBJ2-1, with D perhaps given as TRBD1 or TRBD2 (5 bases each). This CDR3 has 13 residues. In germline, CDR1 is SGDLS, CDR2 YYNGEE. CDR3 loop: CASSVETRGPGDF. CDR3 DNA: TGTGCCAGCAGCGTAGAGACCCGGGGCCCGGGTGACTTC.

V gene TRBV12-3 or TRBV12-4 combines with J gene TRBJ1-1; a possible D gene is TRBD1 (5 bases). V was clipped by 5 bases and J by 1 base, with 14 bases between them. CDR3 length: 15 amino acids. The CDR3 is CASSIRQIQNTEAFF. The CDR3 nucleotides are TGTGCCAGCAGTATCCGACAGATACAGAACACTGAAGCTTTCTTT.

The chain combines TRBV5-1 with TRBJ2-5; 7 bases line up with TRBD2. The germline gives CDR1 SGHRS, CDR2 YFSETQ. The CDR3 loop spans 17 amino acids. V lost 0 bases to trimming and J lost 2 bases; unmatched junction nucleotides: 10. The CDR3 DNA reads TGCGCCAGCAGCTTGGCACTACTAGCGAGCCTACAAGAGACCCAGTACTTC. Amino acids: CASSLALLASLQETQYF.

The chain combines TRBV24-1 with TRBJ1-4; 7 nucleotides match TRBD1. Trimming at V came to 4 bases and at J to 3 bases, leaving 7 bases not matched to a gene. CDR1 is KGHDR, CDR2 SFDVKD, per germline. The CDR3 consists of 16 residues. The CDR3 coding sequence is TGTGCCACCAGTGAACCTACAGGGGATGCTAATGAAAAACTGTTTTTT. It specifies CATSEPTGDANEKLFF.

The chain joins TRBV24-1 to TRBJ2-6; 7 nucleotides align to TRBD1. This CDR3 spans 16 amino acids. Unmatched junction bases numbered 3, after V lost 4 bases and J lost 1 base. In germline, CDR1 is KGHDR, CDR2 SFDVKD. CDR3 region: CATSEGQRSGANVLTF. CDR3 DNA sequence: TGTGCCACCAGTGAGGGACAGAGGTCTGGGGCCAACGTCCTGACTTTC.

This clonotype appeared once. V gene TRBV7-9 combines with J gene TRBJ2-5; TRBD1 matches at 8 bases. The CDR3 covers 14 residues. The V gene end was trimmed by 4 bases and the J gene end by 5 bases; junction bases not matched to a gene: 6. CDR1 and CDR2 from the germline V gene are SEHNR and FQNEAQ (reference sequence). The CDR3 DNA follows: TGTGCCAGCAGCTGGACAGGGATGATCGAGACCCAGTACTTC. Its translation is CASSWTGMIETQYF. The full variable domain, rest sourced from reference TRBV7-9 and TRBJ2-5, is DTGVSQNPRHKITKRGQNVTFRCDPISEHNRLYWYRQTLGQGPEFLTYFQNEAQLEKSRLLSDRFSAERPKGSFSTLEIQRTEQGDSAMYLCASSWTGMIETQYFGPGTRLLVL.

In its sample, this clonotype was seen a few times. CDR3 sequence reads: CASSYDGSGYGEQFF. In DNA form, the CDR3 reads TGTGCCAGCAGTTACGACGGGTCTGGATACGGTGAGCAGTTCTTC. This chain uses TRBV6-5 with TRBJ2-1, with D unresolved. The CDR3 runs to 15 residues. V was pared by 2 bases and J by 9 bases, with 17 bases between. Germline lookup yields CDR1 MNHEY and CDR2 SVGAGI.

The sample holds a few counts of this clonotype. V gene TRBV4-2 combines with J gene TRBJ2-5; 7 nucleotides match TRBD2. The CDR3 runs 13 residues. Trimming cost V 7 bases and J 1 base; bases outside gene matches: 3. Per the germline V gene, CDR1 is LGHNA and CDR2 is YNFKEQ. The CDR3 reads CASKASGQETQYF. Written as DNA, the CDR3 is TGTGCCAGCAAGGCTAGCGGCCAAGAGACCCAGTACTTC.

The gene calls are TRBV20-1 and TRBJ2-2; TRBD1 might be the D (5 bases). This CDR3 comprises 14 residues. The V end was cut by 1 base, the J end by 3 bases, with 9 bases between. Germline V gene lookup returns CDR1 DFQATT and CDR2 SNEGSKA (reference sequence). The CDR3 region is CSARGQGYTGELFF. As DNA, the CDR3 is TGCAGTGCTAGAGGCCAGGGTTACACCGGGGAGCTGTTTTTT.

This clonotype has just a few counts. CDR3 sequence (DNA): TGTGCCAGCAGTTACAACAGGGGAGGTAGCAATGAGCAGTTCTTC. Protein: CASSYNRGGSNEQFF. The J gene is TRBJ2-1, the V gene TRBV11-2; possible D gene TRBD1, 7 bases. The V end lost 6 bases, the J end lost 6 bases, and 18 bases lay between the germline ends. This CDR3 has 15 residues. Germline loops: CDR1 SGHAT, CDR2 FQNNGV.